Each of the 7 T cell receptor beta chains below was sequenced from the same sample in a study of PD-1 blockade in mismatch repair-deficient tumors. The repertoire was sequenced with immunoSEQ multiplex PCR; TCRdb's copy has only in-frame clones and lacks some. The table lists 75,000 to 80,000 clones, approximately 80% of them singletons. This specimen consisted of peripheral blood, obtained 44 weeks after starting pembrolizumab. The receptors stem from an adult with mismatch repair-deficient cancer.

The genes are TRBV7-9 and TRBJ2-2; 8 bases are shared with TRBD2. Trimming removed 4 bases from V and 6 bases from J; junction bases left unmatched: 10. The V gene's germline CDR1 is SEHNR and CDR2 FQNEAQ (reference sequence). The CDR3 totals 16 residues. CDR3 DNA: TGTGCCAGCAGCTCAACAATAACGGGAGGGTCCGGGGAGCTGTTTTTT. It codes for CASSSTITGGSGELFF.

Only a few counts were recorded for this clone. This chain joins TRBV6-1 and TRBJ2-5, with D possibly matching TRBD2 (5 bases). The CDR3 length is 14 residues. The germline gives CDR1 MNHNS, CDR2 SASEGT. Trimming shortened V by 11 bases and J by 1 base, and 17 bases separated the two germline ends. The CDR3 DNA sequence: TGTGCCTCCTTCTCGGGAAAAACCCAAGAGACCCAGTACTTC. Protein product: CASFSGKTQETQYF.

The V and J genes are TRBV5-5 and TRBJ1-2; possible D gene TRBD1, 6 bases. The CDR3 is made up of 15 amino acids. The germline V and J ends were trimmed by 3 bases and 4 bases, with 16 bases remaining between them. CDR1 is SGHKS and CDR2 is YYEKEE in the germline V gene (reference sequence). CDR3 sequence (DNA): TGTGCCAGCAGCTCGGGACACTCAGCCTCCTATGGCTACACCTTC. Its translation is CASSSGHSASYGYTF. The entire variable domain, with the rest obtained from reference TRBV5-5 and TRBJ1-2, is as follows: DAGVTQSPTHLIKTRGQQVTLRCSPISGHKSVSWYQQVLGQGPQFIFQYYEKEERGRGNFPDRFSARQFPNYSSELNVNALLLGDSALYLCASSSGHSASYGYTFGSGTRLTVV.

The CDR3 region is CASSETVTETEAFF. In DNA, the CDR3 is TGTGCCAGCAGCGAGACAGTAACAGAGACTGAAGCTTTCTTT. V gene TRBV28 combines with J gene TRBJ1-1, with D perhaps matching TRBD1 (5 bases). Germline V gene sequence: CDR1 MDHEN, CDR2 SYDVKM. Trimming cost V 6 bases and J 5 bases, with 16 bases left between them. The CDR3 is made up of 14 amino acids.

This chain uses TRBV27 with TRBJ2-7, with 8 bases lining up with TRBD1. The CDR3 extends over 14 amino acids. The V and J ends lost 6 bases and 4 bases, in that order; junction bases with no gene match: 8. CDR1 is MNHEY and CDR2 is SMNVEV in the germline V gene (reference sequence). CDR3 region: CASRGQGNRYEQYF. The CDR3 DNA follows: TGTGCCAGCAGAGGACAGGGTAATAGGTACGAGCAGTACTTC.

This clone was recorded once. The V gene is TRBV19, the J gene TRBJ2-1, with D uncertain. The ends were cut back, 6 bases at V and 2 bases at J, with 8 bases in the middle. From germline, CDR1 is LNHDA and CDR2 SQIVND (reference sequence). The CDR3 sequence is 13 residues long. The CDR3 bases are TGTGCCAGTAGCCCTAACGCCTACAATGAGCAGTTCTTC. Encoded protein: CASSPNAYNEQFF.

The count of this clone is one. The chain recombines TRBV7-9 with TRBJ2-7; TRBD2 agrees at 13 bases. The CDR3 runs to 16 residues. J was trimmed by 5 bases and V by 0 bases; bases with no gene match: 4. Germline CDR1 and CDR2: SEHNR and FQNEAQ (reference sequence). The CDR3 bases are TGTGCCAGCAGCTTAGCCCCGGGACTAGCGGGAAACGAGCAGTACTTC. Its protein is CASSLAPGLAGNEQYF.